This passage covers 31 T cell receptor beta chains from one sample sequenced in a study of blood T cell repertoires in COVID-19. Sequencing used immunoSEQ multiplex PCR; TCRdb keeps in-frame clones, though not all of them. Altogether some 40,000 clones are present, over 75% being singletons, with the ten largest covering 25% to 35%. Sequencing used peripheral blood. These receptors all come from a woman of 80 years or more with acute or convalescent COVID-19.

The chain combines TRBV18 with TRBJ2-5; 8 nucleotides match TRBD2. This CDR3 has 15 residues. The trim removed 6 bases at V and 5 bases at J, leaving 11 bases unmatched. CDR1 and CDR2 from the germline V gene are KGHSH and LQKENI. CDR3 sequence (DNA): TGTGCCAGCTCCGCCGGGACTAGTAGTTTTGAGACCCAGTACTTC. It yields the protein CASSAGTSSFETQYF.

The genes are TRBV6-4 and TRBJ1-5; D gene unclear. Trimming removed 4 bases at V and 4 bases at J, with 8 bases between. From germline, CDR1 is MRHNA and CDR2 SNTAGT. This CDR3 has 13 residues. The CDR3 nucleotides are TGTGCCAGCAGTGCTTCTTTAAATCAGCCCCAGCATTTT. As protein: CASSASLNQPQHF.

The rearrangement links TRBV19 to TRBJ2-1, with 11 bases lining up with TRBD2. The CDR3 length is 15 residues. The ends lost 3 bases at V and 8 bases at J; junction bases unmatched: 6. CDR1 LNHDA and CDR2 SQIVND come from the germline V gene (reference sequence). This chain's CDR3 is CASSILAGGSDEQFF. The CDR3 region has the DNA TGTGCCAGTAGTATCCTAGCGGGAGGTTCCGATGAGCAGTTCTTC.

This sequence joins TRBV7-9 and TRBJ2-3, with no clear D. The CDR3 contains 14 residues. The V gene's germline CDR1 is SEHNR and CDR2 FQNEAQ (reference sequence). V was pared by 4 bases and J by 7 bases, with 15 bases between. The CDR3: CASSSWLTLNTQYF. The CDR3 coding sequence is TGTGCCAGCAGCTCTTGGTTAACTCTGAATACGCAGTATTTT.

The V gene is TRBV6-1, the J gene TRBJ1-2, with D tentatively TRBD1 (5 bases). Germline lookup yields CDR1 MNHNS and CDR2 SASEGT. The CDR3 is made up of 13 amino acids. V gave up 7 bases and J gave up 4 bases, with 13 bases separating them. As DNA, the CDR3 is TGTGCCAGCAATGGGGCGGGGTTCTATGGCTACACCTTC. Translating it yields CASNGAGFYGYTF.

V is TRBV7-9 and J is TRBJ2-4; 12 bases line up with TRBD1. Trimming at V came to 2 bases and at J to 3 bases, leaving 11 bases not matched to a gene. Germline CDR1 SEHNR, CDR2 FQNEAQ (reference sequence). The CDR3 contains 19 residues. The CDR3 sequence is CASSLPPGDRGLGKNIQYF. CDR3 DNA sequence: TGTGCCAGCAGCTTACCACCGGGGGACAGGGGGCTTGGCAAAAACATTCAGTACTTC.

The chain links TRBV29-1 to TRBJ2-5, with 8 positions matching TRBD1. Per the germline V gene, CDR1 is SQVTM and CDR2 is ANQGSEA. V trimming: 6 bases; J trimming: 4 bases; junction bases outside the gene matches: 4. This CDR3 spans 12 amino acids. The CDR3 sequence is CSVDRGAETQYF. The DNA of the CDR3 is TGCAGCGTAGACAGGGGTGCAGAGACCCAGTACTTC.

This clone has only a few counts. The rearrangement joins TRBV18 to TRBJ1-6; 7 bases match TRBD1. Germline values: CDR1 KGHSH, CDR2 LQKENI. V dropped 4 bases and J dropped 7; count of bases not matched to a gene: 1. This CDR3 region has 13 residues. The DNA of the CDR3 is TGTGCCAGCTCACAACAGGGGAATTCACCCCTCCACTTT. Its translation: CASSQQGNSPLHF.

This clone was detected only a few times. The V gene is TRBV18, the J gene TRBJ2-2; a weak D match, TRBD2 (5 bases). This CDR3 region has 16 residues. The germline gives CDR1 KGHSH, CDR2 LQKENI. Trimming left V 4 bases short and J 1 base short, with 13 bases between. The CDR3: CASSLMDSLNTGELFF. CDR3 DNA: TGTGCCAGCTCACTAATGGACTCTTTGAACACCGGGGAGCTGTTTTTT.

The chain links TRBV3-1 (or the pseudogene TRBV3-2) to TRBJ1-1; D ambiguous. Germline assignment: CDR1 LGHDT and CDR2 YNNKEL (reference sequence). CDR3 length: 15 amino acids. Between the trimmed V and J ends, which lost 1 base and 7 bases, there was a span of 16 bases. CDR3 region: CASSQAGLGMSEAFF. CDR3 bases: TGTGCCAGCAGCCAAGCCGGACTGGGGATGAGTGAAGCTTTCTTT.

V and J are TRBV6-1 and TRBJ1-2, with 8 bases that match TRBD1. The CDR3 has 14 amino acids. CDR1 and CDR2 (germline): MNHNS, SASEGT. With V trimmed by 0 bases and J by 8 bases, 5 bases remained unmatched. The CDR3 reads CASSEAPRTGGYTF. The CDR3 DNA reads TGTGCCAGCAGTGAAGCGCCTCGGACAGGGGGCTACACCTTC.

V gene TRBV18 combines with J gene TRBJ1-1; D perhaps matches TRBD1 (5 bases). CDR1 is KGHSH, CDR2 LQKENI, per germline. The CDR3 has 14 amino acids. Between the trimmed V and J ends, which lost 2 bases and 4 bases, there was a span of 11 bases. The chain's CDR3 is CASSPRWGLTEAFF. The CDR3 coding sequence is TGTGCCAGCTCACCAAGATGGGGCCTCACTGAAGCTTTCTTT.

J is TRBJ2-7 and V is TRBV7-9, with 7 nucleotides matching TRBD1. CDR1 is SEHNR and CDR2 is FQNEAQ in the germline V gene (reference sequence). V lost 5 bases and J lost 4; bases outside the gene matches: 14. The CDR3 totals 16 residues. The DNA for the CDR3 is TGTGCCAGCAGCCAGACCAGGGGGTTAACGGGTTACGAGCAGTACTTC. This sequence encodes CASSQTRGLTGYEQYF.

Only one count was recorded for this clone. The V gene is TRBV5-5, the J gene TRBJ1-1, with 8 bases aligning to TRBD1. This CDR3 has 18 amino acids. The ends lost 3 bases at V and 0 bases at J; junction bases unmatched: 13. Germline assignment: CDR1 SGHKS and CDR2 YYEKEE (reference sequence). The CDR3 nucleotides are TGTGCCAGCAGCTCCAGGACAGGGTTGGTTTCCCTGAACACTGAAGCTTTCTTT. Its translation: CASSSRTGLVSLNTEAFF.

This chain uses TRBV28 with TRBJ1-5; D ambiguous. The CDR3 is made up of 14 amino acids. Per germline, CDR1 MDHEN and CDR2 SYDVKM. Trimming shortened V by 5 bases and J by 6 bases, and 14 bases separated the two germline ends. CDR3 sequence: CASSLLDTSQPQHF. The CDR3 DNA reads TGTGCCAGCAGTCTTCTCGATACGAGTCAGCCCCAGCATTTT. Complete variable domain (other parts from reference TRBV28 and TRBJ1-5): DVKVTQSSRYLVKRTGEKVFLECVQDMDHENMFWYRQDPGLGLRLIYFSYDVKMKEKGDIPEGYSVSREKKERFSLILESASTNQTSMYLCASSLLDTSQPQHFGDGTRLSIL.

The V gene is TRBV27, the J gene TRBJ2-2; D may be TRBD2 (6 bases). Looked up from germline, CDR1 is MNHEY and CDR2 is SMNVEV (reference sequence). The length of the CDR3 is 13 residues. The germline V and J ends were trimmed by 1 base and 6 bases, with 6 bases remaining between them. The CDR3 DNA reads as TGTGCCAGCAGTTTATGGGAGGCCGGGGAGCTGTTTTTT. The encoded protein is CASSLWEAGELFF.

This CDR3 reads CASSPGEDREHGYTF. Here the CDR3 DNA reads TGCGCCAGCAGCCCTGGTGAGGACAGGGAGCATGGCTACACCTTC. The chain has TRBV5-1 and TRBJ1-2; 8 positions match TRBD1. The CDR3 sequence is 15 residues long. J was trimmed by 6 bases and V by 4 bases; bases with no gene match: 11. The germline CDR1 and CDR2 sequences are SGHRS and YFSETQ.

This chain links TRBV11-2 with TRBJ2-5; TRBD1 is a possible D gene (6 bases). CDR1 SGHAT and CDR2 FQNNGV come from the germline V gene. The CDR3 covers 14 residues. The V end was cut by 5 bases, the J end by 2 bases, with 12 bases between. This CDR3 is CASSLMTGQETQYF. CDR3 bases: TGTGCCAGCAGCCTAATGACAGGACAAGAGACCCAGTACTTC.

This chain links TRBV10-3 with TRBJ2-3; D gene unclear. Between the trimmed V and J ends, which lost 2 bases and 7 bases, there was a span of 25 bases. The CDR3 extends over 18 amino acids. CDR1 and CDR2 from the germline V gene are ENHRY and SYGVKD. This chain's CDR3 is CAISEPKNLRGTENTQYF. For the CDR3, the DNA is TGTGCCATCAGTGAGCCGAAGAATCTAAGAGGAACCGAGAATACGCAGTATTTT.

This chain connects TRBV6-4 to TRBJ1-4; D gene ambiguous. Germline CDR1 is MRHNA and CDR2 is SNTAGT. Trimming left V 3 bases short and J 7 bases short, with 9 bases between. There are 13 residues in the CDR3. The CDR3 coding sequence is TGTGCCAGCAGTGAGGAGGGTGGTGAAAAACTGTTTTTT. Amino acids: CASSEEGGEKLFF.

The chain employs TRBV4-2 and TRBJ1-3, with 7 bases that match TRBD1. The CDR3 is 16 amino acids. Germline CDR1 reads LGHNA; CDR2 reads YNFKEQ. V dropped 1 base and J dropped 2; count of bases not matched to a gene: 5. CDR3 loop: CASSQVETGTGNTIYF. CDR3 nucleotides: TGTGCCAGCAGCCAAGTGGAGACAGGGACTGGAAACACCATATATTTT.

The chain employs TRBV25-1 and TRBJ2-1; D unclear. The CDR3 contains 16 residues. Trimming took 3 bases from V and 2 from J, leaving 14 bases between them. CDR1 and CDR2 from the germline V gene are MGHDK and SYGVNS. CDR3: CASSDRRGYAYNEQFF. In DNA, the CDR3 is TGTGCCAGCAGTGACCGTCGAGGCTACGCCTACAATGAGCAGTTCTTC.

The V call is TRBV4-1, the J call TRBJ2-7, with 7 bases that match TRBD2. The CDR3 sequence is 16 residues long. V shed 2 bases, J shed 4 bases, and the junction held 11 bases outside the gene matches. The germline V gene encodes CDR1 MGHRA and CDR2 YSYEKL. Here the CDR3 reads CASSQNNAGAAYEQYF. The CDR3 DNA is TGCGCCAGCAGCCAAAATAATGCGGGAGCGGCGTACGAGCAGTACTTC.

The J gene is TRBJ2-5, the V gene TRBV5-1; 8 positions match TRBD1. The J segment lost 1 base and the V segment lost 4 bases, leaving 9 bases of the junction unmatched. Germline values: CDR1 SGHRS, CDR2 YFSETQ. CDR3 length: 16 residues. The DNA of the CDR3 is TGCGCCAGCAGCCCGGCGGGGACAGGATCCCAAGAGACCCAGTACTTC. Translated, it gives CASSPAGTGSQETQYF.

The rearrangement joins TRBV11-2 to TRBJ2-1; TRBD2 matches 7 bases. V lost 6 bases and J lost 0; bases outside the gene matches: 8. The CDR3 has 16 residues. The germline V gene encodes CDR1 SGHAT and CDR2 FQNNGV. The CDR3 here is CASRDGDYLSYNEQFF. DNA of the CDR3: TGTGCCAGCAGGGACGGGGACTACCTCTCCTACAATGAGCAGTTCTTC.

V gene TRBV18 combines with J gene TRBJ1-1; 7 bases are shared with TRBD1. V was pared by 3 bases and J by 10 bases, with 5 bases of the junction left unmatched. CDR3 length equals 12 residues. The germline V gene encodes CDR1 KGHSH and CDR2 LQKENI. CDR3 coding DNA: TGTGCCAGCTCACCCAGGGGGGAAAGAGCTTTCTTT. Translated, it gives CASSPRGERAFF.

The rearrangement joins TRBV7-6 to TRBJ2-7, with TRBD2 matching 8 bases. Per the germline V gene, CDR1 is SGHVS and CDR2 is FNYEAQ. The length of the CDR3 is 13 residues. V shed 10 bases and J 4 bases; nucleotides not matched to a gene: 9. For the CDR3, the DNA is TGTGCCACGTCGGGCTTAGCGGGATACGAGCAGTACTTC. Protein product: CATSGLAGYEQYF.

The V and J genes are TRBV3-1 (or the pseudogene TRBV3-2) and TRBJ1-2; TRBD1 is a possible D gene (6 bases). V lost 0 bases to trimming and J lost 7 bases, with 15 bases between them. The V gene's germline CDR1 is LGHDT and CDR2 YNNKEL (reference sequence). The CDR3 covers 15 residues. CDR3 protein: CASSQDIGQGPGYTF. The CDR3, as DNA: TGTGCCAGCAGCCAAGATATCGGCCAGGGGCCTGGCTACACCTTC.

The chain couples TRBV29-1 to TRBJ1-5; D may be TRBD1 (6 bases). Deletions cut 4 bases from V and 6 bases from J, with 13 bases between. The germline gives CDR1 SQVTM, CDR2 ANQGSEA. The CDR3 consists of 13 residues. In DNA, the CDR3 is TGCAGCGTTGCGGACAGTGGGTCTCAGCCCCAGCATTTT. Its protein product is CSVADSGSQPQHF.

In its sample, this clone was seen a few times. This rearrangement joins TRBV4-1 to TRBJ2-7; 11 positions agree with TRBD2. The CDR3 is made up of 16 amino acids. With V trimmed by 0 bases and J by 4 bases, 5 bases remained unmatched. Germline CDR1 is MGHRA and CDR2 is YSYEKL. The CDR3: CASSQDPTSGSYEQYF. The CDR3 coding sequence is TGCGCCAGCAGCCAAGATCCCACTAGCGGGAGTTACGAGCAGTACTTC.

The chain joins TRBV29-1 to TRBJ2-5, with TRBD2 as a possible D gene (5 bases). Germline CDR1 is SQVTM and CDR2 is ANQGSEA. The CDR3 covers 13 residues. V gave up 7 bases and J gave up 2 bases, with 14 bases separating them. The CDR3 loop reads CSAAPGGQETQYF. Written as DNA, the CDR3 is TGCAGCGCTGCCCCGGGCGGGCAAGAGACCCAGTACTTC.